Presented here are 3 T cell receptor beta chains from one specimen sequenced in a study of shared clonotypes between healthy human individuals. The data were produced by immunoSEQ multiplex PCR, yet TCRdb's version contains in-frame clones alone and is incomplete. The sample holds hundreds of thousands of clones, around 78% seen once. Sequenced: PBMCs. These receptors were collected from a woman aged 40 to 50 in good health. Some clones in this sample may be carry-over from other donors' samples.

This clone was seen a few times. The chain combines TRBV6-6 with TRBJ2-7; no reliable D call. Per the germline V gene, CDR1 is MNHNY and CDR2 is SVGAGI (reference sequence). The CDR3 covers 15 residues. Trimming took off 0 bases at V and 2 bases at J, with 11 bases between the two ends. CDR3 DNA sequence: TGTGCCAGCAGTTACTCGATTACGGGTACCTACGAGCAGTACTTC. Translation: CASSYSITGTYEQYF.

CDR3 loop: CASSLGRGVTYEQYF. The CDR3 DNA follows: TGTGCCAGTAGTCTCGGCAGGGGTGTCACCTACGAGCAGTACTTC. The chain has TRBV19 and TRBJ2-7, with a weak D call TRBD1 (6 bases). The V end lost 5 bases, the J end lost 2 bases, and 16 bases lay between the germline ends. Looked up from germline, CDR1 is LNHDA and CDR2 is SQIVND (reference sequence). The CDR3 has 15 residues.

The rearrangement joins TRBV9 to TRBJ1-2, with 7 bases matching TRBD1. This CDR3 contains 16 residues. Germline loops: CDR1 SGDLS, CDR2 YYNGEE. The J segment lost 0 bases and the V segment lost 4 bases, leaving 9 bases of the junction unmatched. CDR3 bases: TGTGCCAGCAGCATCGGGACAGTGACTTCTAACTATGGCTACACCTTC. Its protein product is CASSIGTVTSNYGYTF.